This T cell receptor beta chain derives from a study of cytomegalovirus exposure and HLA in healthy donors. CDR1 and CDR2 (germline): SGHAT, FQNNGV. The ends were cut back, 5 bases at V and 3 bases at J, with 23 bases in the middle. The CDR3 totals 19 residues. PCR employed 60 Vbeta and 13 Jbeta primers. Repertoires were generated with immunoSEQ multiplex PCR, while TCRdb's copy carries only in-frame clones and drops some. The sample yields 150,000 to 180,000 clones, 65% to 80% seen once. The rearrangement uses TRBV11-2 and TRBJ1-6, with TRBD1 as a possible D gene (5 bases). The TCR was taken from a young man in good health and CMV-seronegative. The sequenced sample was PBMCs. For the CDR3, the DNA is TGTGCCAGCAGCGGCCGCTTCAGGGAAAGCCCTCACTATAATTCACCCCTCCACTTT. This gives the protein CASSGRFRESPHYNSPLHF. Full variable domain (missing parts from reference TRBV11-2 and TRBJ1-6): EAGVAQSPRYKIIEKRQSVAFWCNPISGHATLYWYQQILGQGPKLLIQFQNNGVVDDSQLPKDRFSAERLKGVDSTLKIQPAKLEDSAVYLCASSGRFRESPHYNSPLHFGNGTRLTVT.